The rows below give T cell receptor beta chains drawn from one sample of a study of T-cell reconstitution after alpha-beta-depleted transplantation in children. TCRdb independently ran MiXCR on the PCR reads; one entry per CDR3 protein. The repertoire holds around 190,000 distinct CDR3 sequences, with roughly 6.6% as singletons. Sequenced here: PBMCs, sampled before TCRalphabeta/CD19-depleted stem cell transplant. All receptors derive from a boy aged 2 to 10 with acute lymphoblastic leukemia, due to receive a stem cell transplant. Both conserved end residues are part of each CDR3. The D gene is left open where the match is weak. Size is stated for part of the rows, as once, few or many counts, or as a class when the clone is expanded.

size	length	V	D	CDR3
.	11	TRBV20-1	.	CSASSMETQYF
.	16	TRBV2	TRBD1	CAFSLTTGAGNTEAFF
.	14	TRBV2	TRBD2	CAGRAGGPYNEQFF
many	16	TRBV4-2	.	CASSQDRGDVVRGYTF
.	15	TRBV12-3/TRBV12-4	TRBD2	CASRGSGGATYEQYF
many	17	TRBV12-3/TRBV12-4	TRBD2	CASSSRNPPGLKDEQYF
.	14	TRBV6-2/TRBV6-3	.	CASQEPGRTETQYF
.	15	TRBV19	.	CASSLGGLAADTQYF
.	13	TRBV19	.	CASSIKTENIQYF
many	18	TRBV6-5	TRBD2	CASRGGLAGGKGTDTQYF
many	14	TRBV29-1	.	CSVVLWANTGELFF
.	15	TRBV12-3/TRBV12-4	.	CASSLWAPDKETQYF
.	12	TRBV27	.	CASSNDQETQYF
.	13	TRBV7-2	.	CASSHVQTDTQYF
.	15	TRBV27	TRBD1	CASSLSGTGGETQYF
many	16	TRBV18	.	CASSPPRGRDPYEQYF
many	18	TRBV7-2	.	CASSPNKLRGPTYNEQFF
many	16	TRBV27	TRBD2	CASSRTSWASHNEQFF
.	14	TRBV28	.	CASSLPENNSPLHF
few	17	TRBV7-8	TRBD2	CASSAGTSGRGEDTQYF
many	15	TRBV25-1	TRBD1	CASSDSRTGQDEQYF
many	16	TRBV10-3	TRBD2	CAITSLAGAGTDTQYF
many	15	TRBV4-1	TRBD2	CASSQPGLASDTQYF
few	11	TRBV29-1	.	CSGGLETEAFF
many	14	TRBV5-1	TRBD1	CASRADRGQETQYF
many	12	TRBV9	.	CASSVVGDTQYF
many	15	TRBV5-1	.	CASSLVGDRTDTQYF
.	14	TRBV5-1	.	CASSPGTVGETQYF
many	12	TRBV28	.	CASSPLVHEQFF
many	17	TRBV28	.	CASSERGLVTNTDTQYF
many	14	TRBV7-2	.	CASSLLAGRDGYTF
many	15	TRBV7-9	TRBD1	CASSSPGQGAYEQYF
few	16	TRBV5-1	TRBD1	CASSSTFDRDNTEAFF
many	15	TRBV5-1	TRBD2	CASSDGTSGSNEQFF
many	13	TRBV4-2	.	CASSQEGDDEQFF
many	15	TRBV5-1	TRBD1	CASSLAGTGVHEQYF
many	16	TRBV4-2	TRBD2	CASSRGTSGGDNEQFF
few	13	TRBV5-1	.	CASSGTNTYEQYF
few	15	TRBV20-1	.	CSARRVGLGSYEQYF
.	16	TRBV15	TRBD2	CATSRVFFVGRGEQFF
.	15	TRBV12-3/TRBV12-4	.	CASSLLKGTTDTQYF
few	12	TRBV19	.	CATLWGHNEQFF
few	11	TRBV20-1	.	CSASLALRQFF
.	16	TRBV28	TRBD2	CASSRTGTSYPREQYF
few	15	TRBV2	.	CASSIDRVNTGELFF
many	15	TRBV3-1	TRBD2	CASSPVAGGLYEQFF
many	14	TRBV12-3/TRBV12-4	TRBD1	CASSTGVNPNEQFF
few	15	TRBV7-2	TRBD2	CASSRPGLGSETQYF
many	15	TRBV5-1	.	CASRPARAFAGELFF
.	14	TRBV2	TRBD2	CASSLRTSGDTQYF
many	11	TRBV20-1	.	CSAREYNEQFF
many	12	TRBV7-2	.	CASRISTDTQYF
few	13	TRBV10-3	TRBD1	CATLGQGEGEQYF